Below, 28 T cell receptor beta chains from the same sample are listed, as sequenced in a study of blood T cell repertoires in COVID-19. Method: immunoSEQ multiplex PCR; TCRdb's copy keeps in-frame clones and lacks some. The sample contains about 180,000 clones, 65% to 85% of which appear only once. Specimen: peripheral blood. All receptors derive from a woman between 40 and 55 years old with COVID-19, enrolled during active disease.

The chain is built from TRBV6-5 and TRBJ1-4; D not certain. The CDR3 has 14 amino acids. Deletions cut 7 bases from V and 8 bases from J, with 17 bases between. CDR1 and CDR2 (germline): MNHEY, SVGAGI. CDR3 in DNA: TGTGCCAGCATCAAGAACAGCAGACCGGAAAAACTGTTTTTT. Its protein product is CASIKNSRPEKLFF.

This rearrangement joins TRBV6-4 to TRBJ1-1; perhaps TRBD1 as D (6 bases). The CDR3 sequence is 13 residues long. V lost 4 bases to trimming and J lost 11 bases, with 17 bases between them. The germline gives CDR1 MRHNA, CDR2 SNTAGT. CDR3 sequence: CASSVSQQGRAFF. Written as DNA, the CDR3 is TGTGCCAGCAGTGTAAGCCAACAGGGTAGGGCTTTCTTT.

J is TRBJ1-2 and V is TRBV28; D remains ambiguous. Per germline, CDR1 MDHEN and CDR2 SYDVKM. V shed 2 bases and J shed 4 bases, with 8 bases lying between them. CDR3 size: 13 residues. Here the CDR3 DNA reads TGTGCCAGCAGTTTACCTGCGTCCTATGGCTACACCTTC. It is translated as CASSLPASYGYTF.

This clone was counted between two and nine times. The chain couples TRBV29-1 to TRBJ1-1; 8 bases fit TRBD1. This CDR3 has 12 residues. Germline V gene lookup returns CDR1 SQVTM and CDR2 ANQGSEA. J lost 1 base, V lost 7 bases, and 2 bases had no gene match. CDR3 amino acids: CSAGQGNTEAFF. The CDR3 bases are TGCAGCGCCGGACAGGGGAACACTGAAGCTTTCTTT. Combining the CDR3 with reference TRBV29-1 and TRBJ1-1 gives the whole variable domain SAVISQKPSRDICQRGTSLTIQCQVDSQVTMMFWYRQQPGQSLTLIATANQGSEATYESGFVIDKFPISRPNLTFSTLTVSNMSPEDSSIYLCSAGQGNTEAFFGQGTRLTVV.

The gene calls are TRBV24-1 and TRBJ2-5; 8 bases agree with TRBD1. CDR1 is KGHDR, CDR2 SFDVKD, per germline. The CDR3 extends over 17 amino acids. V gave up 2 bases and J gave up 5 bases; unmatched junction bases: 12. The CDR3 bases are TGTGCCACCAGTGATTCCCGCTTGACAGGGGATCGGGAGACCCAGTACTTC. Translating it yields CATSDSRLTGDRETQYF.

This clone has only one observation. This chain joins TRBV7-8 and TRBJ2-7, with 8 bases matching TRBD1. The CDR3 has 12 amino acids. Germline V CDR1 and CDR2: SGHVS, FQNEAQ. The junction had 3 bases not matched to a gene; V was cut back by 5 bases and J by 6 bases. The CDR3 nucleotides read TGTGCCAGCAGCCCGACAGGGGTCGAGCAGTACTTC. As protein: CASSPTGVEQYF.

The V gene is TRBV19, the J gene TRBJ1-2, with a weak D call TRBD1 (6 bases). CDR3 length: 14 amino acids. V lost 4 bases, J lost 0 bases, and 9 bases lay in between. The V gene's germline CDR1 is LNHDA and CDR2 SQIVND (reference sequence). CDR3 DNA sequence: TGTGCCAGTAGTACCGCAGGGGCTAACTATGGCTACACCTTC. Its protein product is CASSTAGANYGYTF.

The chain is built from TRBV7-8 and TRBJ1-2; tentatively, D is TRBD1 (5 bases). Per the germline V gene, CDR1 is SGHVS and CDR2 is FQNEAQ. Between the trimmed V and J ends, which lost 1 base and 6 bases, there was a span of 9 bases. CDR3 length: 13 amino acids. The CDR3 DNA is TGTGCCAGCAGCTTAGGGGGCAGCCATGGCTACACCTTC. Residues: CASSLGGSHGYTF.

This chain connects TRBV4-1 to TRBJ2-7; 8 bases are a match to TRBD1. The junction had 8 bases not matched to a gene; V was cut back by 1 base and J by 0 bases. Germline V gives CDR1 MGHRA, CDR2 YSYEKL. The CDR3 is 17 amino acids. CDR3 loop: CASSQAPATGDSYEQYF. CDR3 DNA: TGCGCCAGCAGCCAAGCCCCAGCGACAGGGGACTCCTACGAGCAGTACTTC.

The V and J genes are TRBV5-6 and TRBJ2-7, with 8 bases lining up with TRBD2. J was trimmed by 2 bases and V by 0 bases; bases with no gene match: 7. Looked up from germline, CDR1 is SGHDT and CDR2 is YYEEEE. The CDR3 runs to 16 residues. The CDR3 sequence is CASSLAAAGGPYEQYF. CDR3 sequence (DNA): TGTGCCAGCAGCTTGGCCGCTGCGGGAGGACCCTACGAGCAGTACTTC. The full variable domain, rest sourced from reference TRBV5-6 and TRBJ2-7, is DAGVTQSPTHLIKTRGQQVTLRCSPKSGHDTVSWYQQALGQGPQFIFQYYEEEERQRGNFPDRFSGHQFPNYSSELNVNALLLGDSALYLCASSLAAAGGPYEQYFGPGTRLTVT.

V and J are TRBV3-1 (or the pseudogene TRBV3-2) and TRBJ2-5, with D unresolved. V was shortened by 0 bases and J by 5 bases, with 4 bases between the two germline ends. CDR3 length: 12 amino acids. Germline loops: CDR1 LGHDT, CDR2 YNNKEL (reference sequence). The CDR3 DNA reads TGTGCCAGCAGCCAAGAAGCGGAGACCCAGTACTTC. It yields the protein CASSQEAETQYF.

The chain uses TRBV3-1 (or the pseudogene TRBV3-2) and TRBJ1-1; D not certain. CDR1 is LGHDT and CDR2 is YNNKEL in the germline V gene (reference sequence). The CDR3 spans 14 residues. The V end was cut by 2 bases, the J end by 4 bases, with 11 bases between. CDR3 coding DNA: TGTGCCAGCAGCCAAACCACGGGTGGCACTGAAGCTTTCTTT. Its translation: CASSQTTGGTEAFF.

The chain combines TRBV28 with TRBJ1-5; D may be TRBD1 (5 bases). The germline V and J ends were trimmed by 9 bases and 1 base, with 22 bases remaining between them. The germline V gene encodes CDR1 MDHEN and CDR2 SYDVKM. This CDR3 has 17 amino acids. CDR3 DNA: TGTGCCAGTGTAGAAGGCGACAGCATGAACAGCAATCAGCCCCAGCATTTT. Its translation is CASVEGDSMNSNQPQHF.

This clone has only one observation. The chain joins TRBV19 to TRBJ2-7; 7 bases agree with TRBD1. V dropped 7 bases and J dropped 6; count of bases not matched to a gene: 6. CDR1 and CDR2 (germline): LNHDA, SQIVND (reference sequence). CDR3 length: 12 amino acids. The CDR3 coding sequence is TGTGCCAGTAAGAAACAGGGGACCGAGCAGTACTTC. It is translated as CASKKQGTEQYF.

DNA for the CDR3: TGTGCCAGTAGTATGGCAGGGTACGGCTACACCTTC. It codes for CASSMAGYGYTF. This chain uses TRBV19 with TRBJ1-2; a possible D gene is TRBD1 (5 bases). V lost 3 bases, J lost 8 bases, and 10 bases lay in between. Germline V CDR1 and CDR2: LNHDA, SQIVND (reference sequence). This CDR3 has 12 amino acids.

The V and J genes are TRBV2 and TRBJ1-5, with D perhaps matching TRBD1 (5 bases). The CDR3 sequence is 14 residues long. Per the germline V gene, CDR1 is SNHLY and CDR2 is FYNNEI. V was pared by 6 bases and J by 2 bases, with 11 bases between. The CDR3: CASRTGWGNQPQHF. The CDR3 DNA reads TGTGCCAGCAGAACAGGTTGGGGCAATCAGCCCCAGCATTTT.

The CDR3 DNA is TGTGCCAGCAGCTCAAAACTGGGAGGACAGGGACAGGACTATGGCTACACCTTC. Protein sequence: CASSSKLGGQGQDYGYTF. The genes are TRBV5-6 and TRBJ1-2; 8 bases fit TRBD1. Germline V gene sequence: CDR1 SGHDT, CDR2 YYEEEE. The V gene end was trimmed by 3 bases and the J gene end by 3 bases; junction bases not matched to a gene: 16. The CDR3 totals 18 residues.

This chain connects TRBV19 to TRBJ1-4, with D unresolved. The CDR3 extends over 14 amino acids. The V gene lost 3 bases and the J gene lost 8 bases, with 13 bases spanning the gap. CDR1 LNHDA and CDR2 SQIVND come from the germline V gene (reference sequence). CDR3 protein: CASSIAGIGEKLFF. The CDR3 DNA follows: TGTGCCAGTAGTATTGCCGGGATTGGGGAAAAACTGTTTTTT.

The CDR3 protein is CARKGTGQGSTEAFF. CDR3 in DNA: TGTGCCAGAAAAGGAACGGGACAGGGGAGCACTGAAGCTTTCTTT. The V call is TRBV2, the J call TRBJ1-1; 10 bases match TRBD1. The CDR3 extends over 15 amino acids. CDR1 is SNHLY, CDR2 FYNNEI, per germline. Trimming at V came to 9 bases and at J to 4 bases, leaving 11 bases not matched to a gene. Full variable domain (missing parts from reference TRBV2 and TRBJ1-1): EPEVTQTPSHQVTQMGQEVILRCVPISNHLYFYWYRQILGQKVEFLVSFYNNEISEKSEIFDDQFSVERPDGSNFTLKIRSTKLEDSAMYFCARKGTGQGSTEAFFGQGTRLTVV.

Concerning this clone: At one end, the junction sequence differs from germline, possibly due to a read error. The J gene is TRBJ1-1, the V gene TRBV7-2; 9 bases fit TRBD1. Germline loops: CDR1 SGHTA, CDR2 FQGNSA. The CDR3 has 15 residues. The CDR3 bases are TGTGCCAGCATCTTAGGACAGGGGAGGTACACTGAAGCTTTCTTT. This gives the protein CASILGQGRYTEAFF.

This clone is a singleton in its sample. The chain joins TRBV5-1 to TRBJ2-5; 7 nucleotides line up with TRBD1. This CDR3 is 14 amino acids long. V trimming: 4 bases; J trimming: 4 bases; junction bases outside the gene matches: 7. Germline CDR1 SGHRS, CDR2 YFSETQ. The CDR3: CASSPNTGVETQYF. CDR3 in DNA: TGCGCCAGCAGCCCGAATACAGGGGTAGAGACCCAGTACTTC.

Comment on this clone: Germline and junction disagree at one end, which may indicate a read error. The V gene is TRBV23-1, the J gene TRBJ1-5; D possibly corresponds to TRBD1 (6 bases). TRBV23-1 is placed among ORFs of uncertain function. This CDR3 region has 11 residues. The CDR3 region has the DNA TGCGCCAGCAGTCAAGTGACAGGCCGACCATTT. Encoded protein: CASSQVTGRPF.

The rearrangement joins TRBV29-1 to TRBJ2-7, with 7 bases aligning to TRBD1. Per germline, CDR1 SQVTM and CDR2 ANQGSEA. This CDR3 is built from 13 residues. J lost 3 bases, V lost 6 bases, and 8 bases had no gene match. The CDR3 nucleotides are TGCAGCGTGATTTCAGGGGGAAACTACGAGCAGTACTTC. Residues: CSVISGGNYEQYF.

This chain links TRBV15 with TRBJ1-2; D is unresolved. Trimming took off 0 bases at V and 5 bases at J, with 13 bases between the two ends. Germline V CDR1 and CDR2: LNHNV, YYDKDF (reference sequence). CDR3 size: 15 residues. The CDR3: CATSRESAGLYGYTF. In DNA, the CDR3 is TGTGCCACCAGCAGAGAGAGCGCCGGGTTGTATGGCTACACCTTC.

The table lists this clone with a count of one. The chain couples TRBV6-6 to TRBJ2-7; 13 bases are a match to TRBD2. CDR3 length: 16 amino acids. V lost 4 bases and J lost 1; bases outside the gene matches: 4. Germline CDR1 and CDR2: MNHNY and SVGAGI (reference sequence). The CDR3 region is CASSSPTSGRSYEQYF. In nucleotides, the CDR3 is TGTGCCAGCAGTTCCCCGACTAGCGGGAGGTCCTACGAGCAGTACTTC.

The chain has TRBV5-4 and TRBJ2-3; 13 positions match TRBD2. Trimming cost V 4 bases and J 4 bases; bases outside gene matches: 3. CDR1 and CDR2 from the germline V gene are SGHNT and YYREEE (reference sequence). CDR3 size: 15 residues. The DNA of the CDR3 is TGTGCCAGCAGCCTAACTAGCGGGGGGGCAGATACGCAGTATTTT. It translates to CASSLTSGGADTQYF.

This chain joins TRBV19 and TRBJ1-5; 12 positions match TRBD1. V shed 9 bases and J 4 bases; nucleotides not matched to a gene: 19. The CDR3 loop spans 19 amino acids. Germline V lookup: CDR1 LNHDA, CDR2 SQIVND (reference sequence). This CDR3 is CARMGDRGPTFVLNQPQHF. CDR3 in DNA: TGTGCCAGAATGGGGGACAGGGGGCCTACCTTTGTACTGAATCAGCCCCAGCATTTT.

The chain uses TRBV29-1 and TRBJ1-1; a possible D gene is TRBD1 (5 bases). CDR1 and CDR2 from the germline V gene are SQVTM and ANQGSEA. V lost 0 bases to trimming and J lost 10 bases, with 9 bases between them. This CDR3 has 11 amino acids. CDR3 amino acids: CSVEDQGAAFF. The DNA for the CDR3 is TGCAGCGTTGAAGATCAAGGGGCAGCTTTCTTT.